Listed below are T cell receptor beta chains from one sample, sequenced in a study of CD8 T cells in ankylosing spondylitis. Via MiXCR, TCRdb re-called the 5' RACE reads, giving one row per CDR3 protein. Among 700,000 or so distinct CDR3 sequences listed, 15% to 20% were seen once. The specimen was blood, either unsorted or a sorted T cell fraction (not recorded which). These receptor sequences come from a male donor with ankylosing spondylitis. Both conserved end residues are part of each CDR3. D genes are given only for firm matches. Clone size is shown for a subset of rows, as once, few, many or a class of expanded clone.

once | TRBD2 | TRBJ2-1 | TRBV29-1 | TGCAGCGTTGCCCGCGGGGAGGGAGAGCAGTTCTTC | CSVARGEGEQFF
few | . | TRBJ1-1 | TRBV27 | TGTGCCAGCAGACCCCGGGGAGGGATTTACACTGAAGCTTTCTTT | CASRPRGGIYTEAFF
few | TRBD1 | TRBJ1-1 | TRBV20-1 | TGCAGTGCTAGAGTCCCCGGGACAGGGATTACTGAAGCTTTCTTT | CSARVPGTGITEAFF
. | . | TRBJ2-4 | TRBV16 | TGTGCCAGCATCCCCGGATGGGGCGACCGGGGAGCCAACATTCAGTACTTC | CASIPGWGDRGANIQYF
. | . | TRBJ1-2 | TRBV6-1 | TGTGCCAGCCTCGACGACCGTGGCGGGCATACCCGCGGAGGCTACACCTTC | CASLDDRGGHTRGGYTF
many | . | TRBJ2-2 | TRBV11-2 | TGTGCCAGCAGCTTAGTTGGCCGAGCTACCGGGGAGCTGTTTTTT | CASSLVGRATGELFF
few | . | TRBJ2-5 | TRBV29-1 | TGCAGCGTTGAACATTCCCAAGAGACCCAGTACTTC | CSVEHSQETQYF
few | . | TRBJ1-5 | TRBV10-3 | TGTGCCATCAGTGAGGTGGGCAATCAGCCCCAGCATTTT | CAISEVGNQPQHF
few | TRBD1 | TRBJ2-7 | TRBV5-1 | TGCGCCAGCAGCTACCCTGACAGGGAAGGTTACGAGCAGTACTTC | CASSYPDREGYEQYF
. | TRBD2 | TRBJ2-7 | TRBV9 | TGTGCCAGCAGCGGGGGACTAGCGGGAGCTGGGTACGAGCAGTACTTC | CASSGGLAGAGYEQYF
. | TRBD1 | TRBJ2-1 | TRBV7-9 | TGTGCCAGCAGCTTAGCGTCGCAGGGGGCCTACAATGAGCAGTTCTTC | CASSLASQGAYNEQFF
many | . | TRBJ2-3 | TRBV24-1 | TGTGCCACCAGTGAAACGGGGGAGGTGGATACGCAGTATTTT | CATSETGEVDTQYF
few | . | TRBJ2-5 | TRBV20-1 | TGCAGTGCTACCGGGACCCTACAAGAGACCCAGTACTTC | CSATGTLQETQYF
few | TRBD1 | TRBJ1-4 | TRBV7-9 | TGTGCCAGCAGCCTCAATTCAGGGGGAACTAATGAAAAACTGTTTTTT | CASSLNSGGTNEKLFF
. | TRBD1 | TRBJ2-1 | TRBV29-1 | TGCAGCGTCTCGACAGGGCCCCCCTACAATGAGCAGTTCTTC | CSVSTGPPYNEQFF
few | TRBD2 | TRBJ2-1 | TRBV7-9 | TGTGCCAGCAGCTTAACCGGGACTAGGTCTGACAATGAGCAGTTCTTC | CASSLTGTRSDNEQFF
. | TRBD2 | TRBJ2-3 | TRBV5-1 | TGCGCCAGCAGCCGACTAGCGGGGGCGGGCACAGATACGCAGTATTTT | CASSRLAGAGTDTQYF
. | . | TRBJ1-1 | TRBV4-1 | TGCGCCAGCAGCCATAACCAGCGGAACACTGAAGCTTTCTTT | CASSHNQRNTEAFF
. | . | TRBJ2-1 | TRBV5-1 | TGCGCCAGTCGGAATAGTGGGGGGAATGAGCAGTTCTTC | CASRNSGGNEQFF
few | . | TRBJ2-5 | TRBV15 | TGTGCCACCAGCAGAGGAACTGGAGGGAGTGGGCAAGAGACCCAGTACTTC | CATSRGTGGSGQETQYF
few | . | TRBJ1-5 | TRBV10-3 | TGTGCCACCCGGGAGGGGGAGAATCAGCCCCAGCATTTT | CATREGENQPQHF
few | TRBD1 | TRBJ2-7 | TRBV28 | TGTGCCAGCAGTTTCGGGGCAGGGGGAGTCTACGAGCAGTACTTC | CASSFGAGGVYEQYF
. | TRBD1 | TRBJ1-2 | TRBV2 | TGTGCCAGCAGTGGGGGCAGGGGGCGCTTTGTGGACTATGGCTACACCTTC | CASSGGRGRFVDYGYTF
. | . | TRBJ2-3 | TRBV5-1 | TGCGCCAGCAGGCCCCTTCGAACCACAGATACGCAGTATTTT | CASRPLRTTDTQYF
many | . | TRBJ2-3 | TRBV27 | TGTGCCAGCAGTTTGTACGGGAGCACAGATACGCAGTATTTT | CASSLYGSTDTQYF
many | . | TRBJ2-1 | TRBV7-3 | TGTGCCAGCAGTTCGGACAGTTACAATGAGCAGTTCTTC | CASSSDSYNEQFF
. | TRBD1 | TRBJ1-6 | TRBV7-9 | TGTGCCAGCAGCTCGGGACAGCCGTCTTCACCCCTCCACTTT | CASSSGQPSSPLHF
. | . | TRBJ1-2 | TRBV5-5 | TGTGCCAGCAGCTTGGGTTTGGGTGACTATGGCTACACCTTC | CASSLGLGDYGYTF
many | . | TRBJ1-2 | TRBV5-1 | TGCGCCAGCAGCTTGGAAGGTGTCGATGGCTACACCTTC | CASSLEGVDGYTF
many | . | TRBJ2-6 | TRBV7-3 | TGCGCCAGCAGCCAGCAGGGATCTGGGGCCAACGTCCTGACTTTC | CASSQQGSGANVLTF
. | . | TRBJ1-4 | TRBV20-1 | TGCAGTGCTCCGAGTGTAGGGGGTAATGAAAAACTGTTTTTT | CSAPSVGGNEKLFF
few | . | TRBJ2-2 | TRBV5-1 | TGCGCCAGCAGCTTGTTCCTGGGGGGAACCACCGGGGAGCTGTTTTTT | CASSLFLGGTTGELFF
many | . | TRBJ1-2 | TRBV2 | TGTGCCAGGTCGGGGGTCAGCTATGGCTACACCTTC | CARSGVSYGYTF
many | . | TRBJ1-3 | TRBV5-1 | TGCGCCAGCAGCTTGGGAGGGACTGGCTCTGGAAACACCATATATTTT | CASSLGGTGSGNTIYF
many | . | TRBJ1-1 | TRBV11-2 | TGTGCCAGCAGCTCGACCAAATTTTTCGGGACGGCGAACACTGAAGCTTTCTTT | CASSSTKFFGTANTEAFF